The clone carrying this T cell receptor beta chain was seen ten or more times. Germline CDR1 reads SGHTA; CDR2 reads FQGNSA. This CDR3 is 15 amino acids long. The V and J ends lost 5 bases and 3 bases, in that order; junction bases with no gene match: 5. This entry comes from a study of early T cells in non-severe SARS-CoV-2 infection. TCRdb called the 5' RACE reads again in MiXCR, with one record for every CDR3 protein. Of tens of thousands of distinct CDR3 sequences listed, roughly 6% are singletons. The origin of this receptor is an adult who was a healthcare worker with PCR-confirmed SARS-CoV-2 infection or an uninfected control (not recorded which). Sample: whole blood. The gene calls are TRBV7-2 and TRBJ2-1; 9 bases align to TRBD2. The DNA for the CDR3 is TGTGCCAGCAGCCCGCGGGGGGGCCGCTACAATGAGCAGTTCTTC. Translation gives CASSPRGGRYNEQFF.